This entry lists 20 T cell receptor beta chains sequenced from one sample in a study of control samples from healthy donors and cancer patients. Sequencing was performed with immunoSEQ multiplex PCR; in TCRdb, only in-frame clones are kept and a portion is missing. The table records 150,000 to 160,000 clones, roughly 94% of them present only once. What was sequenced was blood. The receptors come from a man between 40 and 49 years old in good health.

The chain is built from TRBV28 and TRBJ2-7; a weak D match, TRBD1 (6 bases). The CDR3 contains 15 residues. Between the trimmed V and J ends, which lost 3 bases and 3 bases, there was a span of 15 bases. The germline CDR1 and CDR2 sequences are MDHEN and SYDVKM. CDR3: CASSLTGPGIYEQYF. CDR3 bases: TGTGCCAGCAGTTTGACAGGCCCTGGGATCTACGAGCAGTACTTC.

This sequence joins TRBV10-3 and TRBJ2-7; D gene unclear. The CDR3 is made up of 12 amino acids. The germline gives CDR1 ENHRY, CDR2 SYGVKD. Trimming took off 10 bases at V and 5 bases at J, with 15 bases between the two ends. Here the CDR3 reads CATAVGSNEQYF. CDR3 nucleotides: TGTGCCACCGCGGTGGGGTCAAACGAGCAGTACTTC.

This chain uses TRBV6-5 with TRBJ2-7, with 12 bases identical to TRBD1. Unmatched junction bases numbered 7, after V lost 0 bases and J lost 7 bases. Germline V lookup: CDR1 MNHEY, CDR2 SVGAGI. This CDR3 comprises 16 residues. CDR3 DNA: TGTGCCAGCAGTTACTCCGGGACAGGGGGCGCCCGGGAGCAGTACTTC. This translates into CASSYSGTGGAREQYF.

CDR3 region: CASSVARASGGGDTQYF. The CDR3 DNA sequence: TGTGCCAGCAGCGTAGCTCGAGCTAGCGGGGGTGGAGATACGCAGTATTTT. The chain combines TRBV9 with TRBJ2-3; the match to TRBD2 covers 10 bases. V lost 0 bases, J lost 5 bases, and 9 bases stayed unmatched. This CDR3 region has 17 residues. The germline V gene has CDR1 SGDLS and CDR2 YYNGEE.

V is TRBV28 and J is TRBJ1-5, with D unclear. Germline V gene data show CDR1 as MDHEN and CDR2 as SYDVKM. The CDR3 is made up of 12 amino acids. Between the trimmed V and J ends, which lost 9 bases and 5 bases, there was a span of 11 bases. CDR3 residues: CASGGMDQPQHF. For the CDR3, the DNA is TGTGCCAGTGGAGGGATGGATCAGCCCCAGCATTTT.

CDR3 loop: CASSAWRRDAGYTF. The CDR3, as DNA: TGTGCCAGCAGTGCCTGGCGCCGGGATGCTGGCTACACCTTC. The genes are TRBV2 and TRBJ1-2; D is uncertain. Trimming left V 4 bases short and J 7 bases short, with 16 bases between. The CDR3 loop spans 14 amino acids. Germline V gene lookup returns CDR1 SNHLY and CDR2 FYNNEI. The entire variable domain, with the rest obtained from reference TRBV2 and TRBJ1-2, is as follows: EPEVTQTPSHQVTQMGQEVILRCVPISNHLYFYWYRQILGQKVEFLVSFYNNEISEKSEIFDDQFSVERPDGSNFTLKIRSTKLEDSAMYFCASSAWRRDAGYTFGSGTRLTVV.

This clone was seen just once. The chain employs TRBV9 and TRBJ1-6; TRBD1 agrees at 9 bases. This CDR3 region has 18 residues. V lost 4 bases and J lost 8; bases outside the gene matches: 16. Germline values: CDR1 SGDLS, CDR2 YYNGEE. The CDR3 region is CASSPRAQGAERDSPLHF. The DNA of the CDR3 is TGTGCCAGCAGCCCGAGGGCACAGGGGGCTGAGAGGGATTCACCCCTCCACTTT.

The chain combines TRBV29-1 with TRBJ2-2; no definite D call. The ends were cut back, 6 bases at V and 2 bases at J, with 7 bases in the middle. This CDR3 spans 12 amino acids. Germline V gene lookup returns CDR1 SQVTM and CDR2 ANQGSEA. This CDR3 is CSVVANTGELFF. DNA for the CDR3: TGCAGCGTCGTCGCTAACACCGGGGAGCTGTTTTTT.

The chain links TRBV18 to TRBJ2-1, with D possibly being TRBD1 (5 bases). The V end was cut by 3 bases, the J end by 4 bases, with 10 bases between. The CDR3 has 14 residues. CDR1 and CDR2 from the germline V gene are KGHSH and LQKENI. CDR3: CASSPEDSYNEQFF. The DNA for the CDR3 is TGTGCCAGCTCACCTGAAGACAGTTACAATGAGCAGTTCTTC.

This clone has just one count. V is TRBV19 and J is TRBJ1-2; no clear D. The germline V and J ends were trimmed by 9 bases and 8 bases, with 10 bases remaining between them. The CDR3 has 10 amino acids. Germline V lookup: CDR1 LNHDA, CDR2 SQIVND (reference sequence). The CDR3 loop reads CASGGNGYTF. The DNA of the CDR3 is TGTGCCAGCGGAGGAAACGGCTACACCTTC.

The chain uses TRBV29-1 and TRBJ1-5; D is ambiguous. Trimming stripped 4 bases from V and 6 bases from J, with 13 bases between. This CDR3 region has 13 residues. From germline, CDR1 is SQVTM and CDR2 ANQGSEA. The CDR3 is CSVVGVAGQPQHF. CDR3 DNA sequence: TGCAGCGTTGTTGGCGTTGCTGGTCAGCCCCAGCATTTT.

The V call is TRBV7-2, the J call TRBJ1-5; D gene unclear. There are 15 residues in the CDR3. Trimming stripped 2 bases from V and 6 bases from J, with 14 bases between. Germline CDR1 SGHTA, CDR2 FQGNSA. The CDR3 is CASSLYSGASQPQHF. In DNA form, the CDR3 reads TGTGCCAGCAGCTTATATTCCGGAGCCAGTCAGCCCCAGCATTTT.

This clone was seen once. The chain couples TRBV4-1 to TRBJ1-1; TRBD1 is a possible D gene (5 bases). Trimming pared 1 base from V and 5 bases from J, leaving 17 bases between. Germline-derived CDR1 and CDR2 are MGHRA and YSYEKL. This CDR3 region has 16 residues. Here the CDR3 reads CASSQVDGAGLTEAFF. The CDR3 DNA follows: TGCGCCAGCAGCCAAGTGGATGGGGCAGGGTTGACTGAAGCTTTCTTT.

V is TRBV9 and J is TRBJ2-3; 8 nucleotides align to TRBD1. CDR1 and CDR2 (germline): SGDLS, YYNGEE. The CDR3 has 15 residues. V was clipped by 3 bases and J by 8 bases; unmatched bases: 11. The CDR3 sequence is CASSARTGITSTQYF. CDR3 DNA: TGTGCCAGCAGCGCCAGGACAGGGATAACTTCTACGCAGTATTTT.

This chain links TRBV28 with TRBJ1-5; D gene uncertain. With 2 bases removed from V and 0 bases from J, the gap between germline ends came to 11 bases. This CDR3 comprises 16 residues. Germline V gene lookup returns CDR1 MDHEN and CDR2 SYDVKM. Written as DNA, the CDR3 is TGTGCCAGCAGTTTAGTCGCGGGTGGTAGCAATCAGCCCCAGCATTTT. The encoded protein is CASSLVAGGSNQPQHF.

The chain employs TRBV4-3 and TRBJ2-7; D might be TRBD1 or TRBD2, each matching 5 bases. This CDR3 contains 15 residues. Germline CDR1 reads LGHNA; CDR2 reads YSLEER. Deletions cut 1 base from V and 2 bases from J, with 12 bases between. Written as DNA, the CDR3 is TGCGCCAGCAGCCAAGTATACGGGGCCGCCTACGAGCAGTACTTC. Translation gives CASSQVYGAAYEQYF.

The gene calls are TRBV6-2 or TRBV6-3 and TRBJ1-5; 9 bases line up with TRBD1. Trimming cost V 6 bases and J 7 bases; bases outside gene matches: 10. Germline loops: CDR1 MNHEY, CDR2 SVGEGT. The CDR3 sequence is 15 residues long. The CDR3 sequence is CASSPWGQGEQPQHF. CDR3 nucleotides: TGTGCCAGCAGCCCTTGGGGACAGGGCGAGCAGCCCCAGCATTTT.

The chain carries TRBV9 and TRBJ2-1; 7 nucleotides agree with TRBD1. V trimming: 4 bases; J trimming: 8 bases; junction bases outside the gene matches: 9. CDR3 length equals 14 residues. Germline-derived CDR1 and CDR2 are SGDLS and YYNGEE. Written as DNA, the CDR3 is TGTGCCAGCAGCCCCTCGACAGGGTGGGATGAGCAGTTCTTC. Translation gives CASSPSTGWDEQFF.

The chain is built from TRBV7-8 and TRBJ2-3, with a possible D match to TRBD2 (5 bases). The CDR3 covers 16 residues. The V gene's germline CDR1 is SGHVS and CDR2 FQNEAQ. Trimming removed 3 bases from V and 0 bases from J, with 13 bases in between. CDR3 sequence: CASSFLAGTSTDTQYF. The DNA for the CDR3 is TGTGCCAGCAGCTTCCTAGCAGGTACTAGCACAGATACGCAGTATTTT. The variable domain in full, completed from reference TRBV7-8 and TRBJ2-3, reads GAGVSQSPRYKVAKRGQDVALRCDPISGHVSLFWYQQALGQGPEFLTYFQNEAQLDKSGLPSDRFFAERPEGSVSTLKIQRTQQEDSAVYLCASSFLAGTSTDTQYFGPGTRLTVL.

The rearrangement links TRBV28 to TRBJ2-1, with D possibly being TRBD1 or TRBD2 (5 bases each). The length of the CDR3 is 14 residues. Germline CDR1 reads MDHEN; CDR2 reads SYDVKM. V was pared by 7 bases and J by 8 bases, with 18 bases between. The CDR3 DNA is TGTGCCAGCACCGTACGGGGACGCCGCTATGAGCAGTTCTTC. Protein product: CASTVRGRRYEQFF.